Below are 9 T cell receptor beta chains sequenced from a single sample in a study of blood T cell repertoires in COVID-19. TCRdb keeps only in-frame clones here, not all; method: immunoSEQ multiplex PCR. The sample shows about 91,000 clones, approximately 72% of them seen only once. Sequencing was performed on peripheral blood. Every receptor here comes from a man in his 70s with acute or convalescent COVID-19.

This clone has more than one count but fewer than ten. The chain carries TRBV20-1 and TRBJ1-4; a weak D match, TRBD1 (5 bases). Germline loops: CDR1 DFQATT, CDR2 SNEGSKA (reference sequence). The CDR3 contains 11 residues. Trimming cost V 3 bases and J 8 bases, with 7 bases left between them. CDR3 sequence reads: CSARKGEKLFF. CDR3 nucleotides: TGCAGTGCTAGGAAGGGGGAAAAACTGTTTTTT.

Here the CDR3 reads CASRGQGRTEAFF. The DNA for the CDR3 is TGTGCCAGCAGAGGACAGGGGAGGACTGAAGCTTTCTTT. The chain joins TRBV2 to TRBJ1-1, with TRBD1 matching over 9 bases. This CDR3 region has 13 residues. Trimming at V came to 6 bases and at J to 5 bases, leaving 4 bases not matched to a gene. Germline CDR1 and CDR2: SNHLY and FYNNEI.

The chain links TRBV11-2 to TRBJ1-3; D perhaps matches TRBD1 (5 bases). Trimming cost V 8 bases and J 4 bases, with 15 bases left between them. Germline lookup yields CDR1 SGHAT and CDR2 FQNNGV. This CDR3 comprises 14 residues. CDR3 sequence reads: CASGRGSSGNTIYF. Written as DNA, the CDR3 is TGTGCCAGCGGGAGGGGATCCTCCGGAAACACCATATATTTT.

This clone turned up a few times. This sequence joins TRBV28 and TRBJ1-2; D remains unclear. With 7 bases removed from V and 0 bases from J, the gap between germline ends came to 33 bases. Germline-derived CDR1 and CDR2 are MDHEN and SYDVKM. The CDR3 sequence is 21 residues long. The CDR3 DNA follows: TGTGCCAGCACAACAGTTAAGGCGGGTGGCGGAGTTTACGAAGCTAACTATGGCTACACCTTC. Its protein is CASTTVKAGGGVYEANYGYTF.

The chain couples TRBV2 to TRBJ2-1; 8 bases are shared with TRBD2. The CDR3 contains 15 residues. Germline loops: CDR1 SNHLY, CDR2 FYNNEI. The trim removed 10 bases at V and 4 bases at J, leaving 12 bases unmatched. CDR3 region: CATPGSSSGYNEQFF. The CDR3 DNA is TGTGCCACCCCGGGGTCCTCTAGCGGGTACAATGAGCAGTTCTTC.

This chain connects TRBV28 to TRBJ1-1; 8 bases map to TRBD1. The CDR3 has 14 residues. Germline loops: CDR1 MDHEN, CDR2 SYDVKM. The V gene end was trimmed by 4 bases and the J gene end by 2 bases; junction bases not matched to a gene: 3. This CDR3 is CASSSGQGNTEAFF. In nucleotides, the CDR3 is TGTGCCAGCAGTTCTGGACAGGGTAACACTGAAGCTTTCTTT.

In regard to this clone: Other DNA sequences from this sample encode an identical CDR3 as well. V is TRBV15 and J is TRBJ2-7, with 8 bases fitting TRBD2. V trimming: 6 bases; J trimming: 5 bases; junction bases outside the gene matches: 9. CDR1 and CDR2 from the germline V gene are LNHNV and YYDKDF (reference sequence). This CDR3 comprises 14 residues. CDR3 region: CATSRGLAGNEQYF. CDR3 coding DNA: TGTGCCACCAGTCGAGGTCTAGCGGGCAACGAGCAGTACTTC.

The chain employs TRBV28 and TRBJ1-3; tentative D call: TRBD1 (6 bases). This CDR3 spans 14 amino acids. Trimming took 5 bases from V and 10 from J, leaving 18 bases between them. Germline-derived CDR1 and CDR2 are MDHEN and SYDVKM. CDR3 DNA: TGTGCCAGCAGTCACACGACAGGCCGTTTAACCATATATTTT. Translating gives CASSHTTGRLTIYF.

This clone was picked up one time. The CDR3 reads CASSEEWGEADTQYF. In DNA, the CDR3 is TGTGCCAGCAGTGAAGAATGGGGGGAAGCAGATACGCAGTATTTT. This chain connects TRBV2 to TRBJ2-3, with a tentative D call TRBD2 (6 bases). Trimming pared 1 base from V and 4 bases from J, leaving 12 bases between. CDR1 SNHLY and CDR2 FYNNEI come from the germline V gene. The CDR3 is 15 residues long.